The 31 T cell receptor beta chains given below trace back to one sample, sequenced in a study of early T cells in non-severe SARS-CoV-2 infection. TCRdb analysed the 5' RACE reads with MiXCR anew, one entry per CDR3 protein. The sample yields around 33,000 distinct CDR3 sequences, roughly 6% seen once. Sequenced: whole blood. The source is an adult who was a healthcare worker with PCR-confirmed SARS-CoV-2 infection or an uninfected control (not recorded which).

This clonotype was counted many times. The chain employs TRBV6-6 and TRBJ1-1; D not certain. The CDR3 runs to 14 residues. The germline V gene has CDR1 MNHNY and CDR2 SVGAGI (reference sequence). V dropped 7 bases and J dropped 1 base, with 13 bases sitting between them. CDR3 amino acids: CASKIGRTNTEAFF. The CDR3 DNA is TGTGCCAGCAAAATTGGACGGACGAACACTGAAGCTTTCTTT.

This clonotype came up many times. This chain connects TRBV7-6 to TRBJ2-1, with 9 positions matching TRBD2. The junction had 6 bases not matched to a gene; V was cut back by 3 bases and J by 6 bases. The CDR3 runs 15 residues. The V gene's germline CDR1 is SGHVS and CDR2 FNYEAQ. The CDR3, as DNA: TGTGCCAGCAGCTTCAGCGGGGGGTGGGGCAATGAGCAGTTCTTC. Translating it yields CASSFSGGWGNEQFF.

The V and J genes are TRBV3-1 and TRBJ1-3; no clear D. Germline lookup yields CDR1 LGHDT and CDR2 YNNKEL (reference sequence). Trimming pared 2 bases from V and 0 bases from J, leaving 8 bases between. This CDR3 has 15 residues. CDR3 amino acids: CASSQPGYSGNTIYF. CDR3 in DNA: TGTGCCAGCAGCCAACCCGGGTACTCTGGAAACACCATATATTTT.

The table lists this clonotype with many counts. The rearrangement uses TRBV13 and TRBJ1-6; tentatively, D is TRBD1 (6 bases). V gave up 5 bases and J gave up 4 bases, with 9 bases separating them. CDR3 length: 14 amino acids. Per germline, CDR1 PRHDT and CDR2 FYEKMQ (reference sequence). In DNA, the CDR3 is TGTGCCAGCAGCGTTGGACAGTATAATTCACCCCTCCACTTT. Encoded protein: CASSVGQYNSPLHF.

In this sample, this clonotype turned up a few times. The rearrangement uses TRBV6-1 and TRBJ2-3; 10 bases map to TRBD1. Germline V gene data show CDR1 as MNHNS and CDR2 as SASEGT. Losses at the gene ends were 7 bases for V and 4 bases for J; bases not matched to a gene: 8. There are 15 residues in the CDR3. The CDR3 DNA reads as TGTGCCAGCAAGGAAGACAGGGGGCGGGCAGATACGCAGTATTTT. It encodes CASKEDRGRADTQYF.

This clonotype was detected ten times or more. The V and J genes are TRBV21-1 and TRBJ2-3; the DNA was not compared with TRBD2, the D call given in the table. TRBV21-1 is annotated as a pseudogene. This CDR3 is 15 amino acids long. CDR3 coding DNA: TGTGCCAGCAGCAAAGTTAGCGGGGGGACAGATACGCAGTATTTT. It encodes CASSKVSGGTDTQYF.

The chain carries TRBV6-4 and TRBJ2-3, with D possibly TRBD2 on 6 matching bases. The CDR3 covers 14 residues. Trimming removed 8 bases at V and 0 bases at J, with 12 bases between. CDR1 is MRHNA, CDR2 SNTAGT, per germline. CDR3 residues: CASLVAVSTDTQYF. The CDR3 nucleotides read TGTGCCAGCTTAGTAGCGGTGAGCACAGATACGCAGTATTTT.

This clonotype appeared many times. J is TRBJ2-1 and V is TRBV12-3 or TRBV12-4; a possible D gene is TRBD1 (5 bases). The CDR3 has 14 residues. Trimming left V 3 bases short and J 7 bases short, with 13 bases between. CDR3 DNA: TGTGCCAGCAGTTTGGGTCAGGGTATTAATGAGCAGTTCTTC. This encodes CASSLGQGINEQFF.

The V call is TRBV6-6, the J call TRBJ1-5, with TRBD1 matching 9 bases. The CDR3 length is 14 residues. Per the germline V gene, CDR1 is MNHNY and CDR2 is SVGAGI (reference sequence). J gave up 7 bases and V 3 bases, and 4 bases lay outside the gene matches. The CDR3 reads CASSYGTGYQPQHF. Written as DNA, the CDR3 is TGTGCCAGCAGTTATGGGACAGGGTACCAGCCCCAGCATTTT.

This clonotype occurred many times. The rearrangement uses TRBV12-3 or TRBV12-4 and TRBJ1-2; D ambiguous. CDR3 length equals 13 residues. V shed 6 bases and J shed 4 bases, with 12 bases lying between them. CDR3 nucleotide sequence: TGTGCCAGCAGCCCCTCGCGGGTCTATGGCTACACCTTC. Its translation: CASSPSRVYGYTF.

The rearrangement uses TRBV20-1 and TRBJ2-5, with 10 bases that match TRBD2. CDR3 length: 16 residues. Germline assignment: CDR1 DFQATT and CDR2 SNEGSKA (reference sequence). The J segment lost 5 bases and the V segment lost 0 bases, leaving 9 bases of the junction unmatched. Here the CDR3 reads CSARDFQRGGGETQYF. CDR3 nucleotides: TGCAGTGCTAGAGATTTCCAGCGGGGGGGTGGCGAGACCCAGTACTTC.

The V gene is TRBV4-3, the J gene TRBJ2-7; D unclear. The length of the CDR3 is 13 residues. Germline V gene sequence: CDR1 LGHNA, CDR2 YSLEER. V lost 0 bases and J 2 bases, leaving 5 bases between the germline ends. This CDR3 reads CASSQDVPYEQYF. The CDR3 DNA reads TGCGCCAGCAGCCAAGATGTCCCCTACGAGCAGTACTTC.

This clonotype was picked up many times. The chain carries TRBV20-1 and TRBJ2-1; 9 bases line up with TRBD1. CDR1 and CDR2 from the germline V gene are DFQATT and SNEGSKA (reference sequence). V lost 5 bases to trimming and J lost 5 bases; unmatched junction nucleotides: 4. The CDR3 runs 13 residues. The CDR3 bases are TGCAGTGCTTACAGGGGGCGTAACAATGAGCAGTTCTTC. This sequence encodes CSAYRGRNNEQFF.

This clonotype was counted many times. The rearrangement joins TRBV5-1 to TRBJ2-3; the D is unclear. CDR1 and CDR2 (germline): SGHRS, YFSETQ. The CDR3 length is 14 residues. Deletions cut 1 base from V and 4 bases from J, with 10 bases between. The DNA for the CDR3 is TGCGCCAGCAGCTTGACCCGTACGGCAGATACGCAGTATTTT. It translates to CASSLTRTADTQYF. The full variable domain, completed using reference TRBV5-1 and TRBJ2-3, is KAGVTQTPRYLIKTRGQQVTLSCSPISGHRSVSWYQQTPGQGLQFLFEYFSETQRNKGNFPGRFSGRQFSNSRSEMNVSTLELGDSALYLCASSLTRTADTQYFGPGTRLTVL.

This clonotype was detected many times. V and J are TRBV6-6 and TRBJ2-4, with a weak D call TRBD1 (5 bases). V lost 8 bases and J 0 bases, leaving 14 bases between the germline ends. The CDR3 runs 15 residues. Germline V gene sequence: CDR1 MNHNY, CDR2 SVGAGI (reference sequence). The CDR3 bases are TGTGCCAGCGGGGATCAAGGGGTAGCCAAAAACATTCAGTACTTC. As protein: CASGDQGVAKNIQYF.

This clonotype was recorded many times. The V gene is TRBV7-2, the J gene TRBJ2-3; the D gene could be TRBD1 or TRBD2 (6 bases each). Germline values: CDR1 SGHTA, CDR2 FQGNSA. The CDR3 contains 16 residues. V dropped 1 base and J dropped 1 base, with 12 bases sitting between them. The CDR3 region has the DNA TGTGCCAGCAGCTTAGGGAGGGGGATCGGCACAGATACGCAGTATTTT. It is translated as CASSLGRGIGTDTQYF.

This clonotype occurred many times. The rearrangement links TRBV30 to TRBJ1-6, with 8 bases aligning to TRBD1. The junction had 7 bases not matched to a gene; V was cut back by 1 base and J by 5 bases. The CDR3 length is 16 residues. Germline values: CDR1 GTSNPN, CDR2 SVGIG (reference sequence). The chain's CDR3 is CAWSALGQGDNSPLHF. The CDR3 DNA is TGTGCCTGGAGTGCCCTCGGACAGGGCGATAATTCACCCCTCCACTTT.

This clonotype was seen a handful of times. The chain links TRBV5-4 to TRBJ1-1; D perhaps matches TRBD1 (6 bases). CDR1 SGHNT and CDR2 YYREEE come from the germline V gene (reference sequence). The ends were cut back, 4 bases at V and 2 bases at J, with 9 bases in the middle. The CDR3 is 13 amino acids. Here the CDR3 reads CASSEDRNTEAFF. The CDR3 DNA follows: TGTGCCAGCAGCGAGGACAGAAACACTGAAGCTTTCTTT.

The table lists this clonotype with many counts. The rearrangement joins TRBV20-1 to TRBJ2-1; D gene unclear. The CDR3 runs to 11 residues. V was clipped by 2 bases and J by 7 bases, with 6 bases between them. CDR1 and CDR2 (germline): DFQATT, SNEGSKA (reference sequence). The CDR3 loop reads CSARSVNEQFF. The CDR3 nucleotides are TGCAGTGCTAGATCCGTGAATGAGCAGTTCTTC.

This clonotype was detected many times. The chain has TRBV6-1 and TRBJ1-5; a weak D match, TRBD1 (5 bases). This CDR3 has 15 residues. Per germline, CDR1 MNHNS and CDR2 SASEGT. Trimming removed 7 bases from V and 6 bases from J, with 19 bases in between. CDR3: CASTVEGTLGQPQHF. The CDR3 region has the DNA TGTGCCAGCACCGTGGAGGGGACCCTGGGTCAGCCCCAGCATTTT.

This clonotype was seen at least ten times. The chain recombines TRBV6-1 with TRBJ2-5; TRBD2 is a possible D gene (6 bases). The V gene lost 4 bases and the J gene lost 0 bases, with 6 bases spanning the gap. The CDR3 runs 13 residues. Germline V gene sequence: CDR1 MNHNS, CDR2 SASEGT. Written as DNA, the CDR3 is TGTGCCAGCAGTGGGGACTACCAAGAGACCCAGTACTTC. This sequence encodes CASSGDYQETQYF.

This chain uses TRBV5-1 with TRBJ2-4; D possibly corresponds to TRBD2 (6 bases). Germline V gene data show CDR1 as SGHRS and CDR2 as YFSETQ. The CDR3 covers 15 residues. The V and J ends lost 4 bases and 8 bases respectively, with 19 bases between them. CDR3 region: CASSLRGRGEDIQYF. The CDR3 nucleotides read TGCGCCAGCAGCCTCCGAGGGCGGGGTGAGGACATTCAGTACTTC.

This clonotype appeared many times. The chain recombines TRBV4-3 with TRBJ2-1; TRBD2 might be the D (5 bases). There are 18 residues in the CDR3. V was pared by 1 base and J by 0 bases, with 16 bases between. CDR1 is LGHNA, CDR2 YSLEER, per germline. The CDR3 coding sequence is TGCGCCAGCAGCCAAGGAATCGGACGGGGAAGCTCCTACAATGAGCAGTTCTTC. This gives the protein CASSQGIGRGSSYNEQFF.

The table lists this clonotype with many counts. The gene calls are TRBV7-2 and TRBJ2-5; possible D gene TRBD2, 6 bases. CDR1 and CDR2 (germline): SGHTA, FQGNSA. The CDR3 sequence is 12 residues long. V dropped 4 bases and J dropped 5 bases, with 8 bases sitting between them. CDR3 sequence: CASSSTSETQYF. CDR3 in DNA: TGTGCCAGCAGCTCGACTAGTGAGACCCAGTACTTC.

This rearrangement joins TRBV4-1 to TRBJ2-5; 8 bases are shared with TRBD1. CDR1 is MGHRA and CDR2 is YSYEKL in the germline V gene. Trimming removed 2 bases from V and 4 bases from J; junction bases left unmatched: 6. The CDR3 extends over 15 amino acids. CDR3 sequence (DNA): TGCGCCAGCAGCCAACACAGGGGGGAAGCAGAGACCCAGTACTTC. This gives the protein CASSQHRGEAETQYF.

This clonotype showed up many times. V gene TRBV7-9 combines with J gene TRBJ2-1; D unresolved. Germline V CDR1 and CDR2: SEHNR, FQNEAQ (reference sequence). This CDR3 comprises 16 residues. The ends were cut back, 5 bases at V and 3 bases at J, with 17 bases in the middle. For the CDR3, the DNA is TGTGCCAGCAGCCCCATAGAGACAAAGGTCTACAATGAGCAGTTCTTC. Amino acid sequence: CASSPIETKVYNEQFF. Combining the CDR3 with reference TRBV7-9 and TRBJ2-1 gives the whole variable domain DTGVSQNPRHKITKRGQNVTFRCDPISEHNRLYWYRQTLGQGPEFLTYFQNEAQLEKSRLLSDRFSAERPKGSFSTLEIQRTEQGDSAMYLCASSPIETKVYNEQFFGPGTRLTVL.

Only a few counts were recorded for this clonotype. The chain carries TRBV3-1 and TRBJ1-3, with unresolved D. The CDR3 loop spans 16 amino acids. V lost 4 bases and J lost 1, with 14 bases in between. Germline V CDR1 and CDR2: LGHDT, YNNKEL (reference sequence). The CDR3 reads CASSLDGIISGNTIYF. CDR3 DNA sequence: TGTGCCAGCAGCCTTGATGGGATTATTTCTGGAAACACCATATATTTT.

The chain recombines TRBV7-9 with TRBJ2-7; D not certain. Germline V gene data show CDR1 as SEHNR and CDR2 as FQNEAQ (reference sequence). This CDR3 region has 11 residues. V gave up 2 bases and J gave up 5 bases, with 4 bases separating them. The CDR3 region has the DNA TGTGCCAGCAGCTTAATCCACGAGCAGTACTTC. Protein product: CASSLIHEQYF.

The table lists this clonotype with many counts. The chain couples TRBV4-3 to TRBJ2-1, with 8 bases matching TRBD1. This CDR3 is 14 amino acids long. With 0 bases clipped from V and 10 bases from J, the junction kept 5 bases outside the gene matches. Germline CDR1 reads LGHNA; CDR2 reads YSLEER. CDR3 bases: TGCGCCAGCAGCCAAGATACAGGGGGTCCCGAGCAGTTCTTC. Amino acids: CASSQDTGGPEQFF.

This clonotype was detected many times. The DNA is omitted, as the CDR3 cannot be located on it reliably, and the CDR3 follows TCRdb's listing. The chain is built from TRBV21-1 and TRBJ2-3; TRBD1 is taken as the D call from the table, unchecked against the DNA. TRBV21-1 is a pseudogene segment. The CDR3 extends over 18 residues, inclusive of both ends. CDR3 sequence reads: CASSKVGQGTGCTDTQYF.

This clonotype occurred many times. The J gene is TRBJ1-5, the V gene TRBV6-1; D unclear. Germline CDR1 reads MNHNS; CDR2 reads SASEGT. Trimming left V 6 bases short and J 5 bases short, with 14 bases between. This CDR3 is 14 amino acids long. CDR3 protein: CASSPVNRDQPQHF. Written as DNA, the CDR3 is TGTGCCAGCAGCCCCGTTAACCGGGATCAGCCCCAGCATTTT.